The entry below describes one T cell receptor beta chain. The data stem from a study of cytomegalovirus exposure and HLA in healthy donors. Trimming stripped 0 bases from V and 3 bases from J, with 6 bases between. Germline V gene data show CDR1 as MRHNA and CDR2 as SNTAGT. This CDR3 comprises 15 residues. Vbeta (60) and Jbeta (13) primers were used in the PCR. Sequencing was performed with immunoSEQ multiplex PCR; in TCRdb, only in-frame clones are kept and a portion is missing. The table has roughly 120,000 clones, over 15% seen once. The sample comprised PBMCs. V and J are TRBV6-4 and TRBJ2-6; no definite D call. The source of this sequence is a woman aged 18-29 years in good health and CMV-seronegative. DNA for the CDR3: TGTGCCAGCAGTGACTCTTGGAGTGGGGCCAACGTCCTGACTTTC. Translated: CASSDSWSGANVLTF.